The T cell receptor (beta chain) under discussion was sequenced for a study of beta chain features in type 1 diabetes. Findings and caveats of the study: TCRB CDR3s were moderately but significantly shorter in Type 1 diabetes patients in all four CD4+ subsets.

V gave up 0 bases and J gave up 3 bases, with 12 bases separating them. CDR1 is SGHDN, CDR2 FVKESK, per germline. The CDR3 is 15 residues long. Reverse transcription of all isolated RNA meant that expressed TCRB transcripts were sequenced. TCRdb keeps only in-frame clones here, not all; method: immunoSEQ multiplex PCR. The data contain 550,000 to 850,000 clones, 10% to 15% of them singletons. Concerning this clone itself: Its antigen is still unknown.

This chain links TRBV14 with TRBJ2-7, with a possible D match to TRBD1 (5 bases). Sequencing used naive CD4+ T cells from blood. This TCR came from a man between 18 and 35 years old with type 1 diabetes. CDR3 region: CASSQDIARDYEQYF. In nucleotides, the CDR3 is TGTGCCAGCAGCCAAGATATTGCCAGGGACTACGAGCAGTACTTC.